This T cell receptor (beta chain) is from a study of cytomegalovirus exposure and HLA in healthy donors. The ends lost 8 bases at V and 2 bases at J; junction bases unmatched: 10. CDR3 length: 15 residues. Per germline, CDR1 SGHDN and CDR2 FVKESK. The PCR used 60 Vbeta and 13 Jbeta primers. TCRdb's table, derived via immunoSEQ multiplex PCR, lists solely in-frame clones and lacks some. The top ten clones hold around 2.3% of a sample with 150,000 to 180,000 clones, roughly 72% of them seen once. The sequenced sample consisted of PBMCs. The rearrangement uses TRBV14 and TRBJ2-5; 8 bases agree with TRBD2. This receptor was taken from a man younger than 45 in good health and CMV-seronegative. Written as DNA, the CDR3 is TGTGCCAGCCGAAAAACCAGCGGGGGACAAGAGACCCAGTACTTC. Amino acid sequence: CASRKTSGGQETQYF.